The 3 T cell receptor beta chains presented below share a single source sample, sequenced in a study of cytomegalovirus exposure and HLA in healthy donors. It was with 60 Vbeta and 13 Jbeta primers that the PCR ran. Assay: immunoSEQ multiplex PCR; the TCRdb copy retains only in-frame clones and omits some. Of 45,000 to 65,000 clones listed, roughly 80% are singletons. The sequenced material came from PBMCs. Every receptor here comes from a man aged 25 to 40 in good health and CMV-seronegative.

The CDR3 DNA follows: TGTGCCAGCAGCTTCCGTCAGGGGTCCTACGAGCAGTACTTC. Translated, it gives CASSFRQGSYEQYF. The J gene is TRBJ2-7, the V gene TRBV5-5; the D gene is possibly TRBD1 (6 bases). V lost 2 bases to trimming and J lost 1 base, with 10 bases between them. Per the germline V gene, CDR1 is SGHKS and CDR2 is YYEKEE (reference sequence). The CDR3 runs to 14 residues.

This clone was observed a single time. One junction end disagrees with the germline gene, perhaps due to a read error. The chain carries TRBV5-1 and TRBJ2-1; 11 bases are a match to TRBD1. Germline assignment: CDR1 SGHRS and CDR2 YFSETQ. The CDR3 has 16 residues. The CDR3 loop is CASSTRTGGSNNEQFF. The CDR3 DNA is TGCGCCAGCAGCACCCGGACAGGGGGCTCCAACAATGAGCAGTTCTTC.

The genes are TRBV18 and TRBJ2-3, with TRBD2 matching over 10 bases. V trimming: 4 bases; J trimming: 8 bases; junction bases outside the gene matches: 12. CDR1 is KGHSH, CDR2 LQKENI, per germline. The CDR3 has 16 residues. CDR3 region: CASSLTSGKDRGTQYF. DNA for the CDR3: TGTGCCAGCTCACTAACTAGCGGGAAAGATCGGGGTACGCAGTATTTT.